Sequencing of this TCR beta chain was carried out in a study of vaccination and CD4 T cells after COVID-19. The CDR3 has 14 amino acids. V lost 3 bases to trimming and J lost 6 bases; unmatched junction nucleotides: 1. Germline assignment: CDR1 MNHEY and CDR2 SVGAGI. Treatment meaning: roughly 11-day PBMC culture with coronavirus spike peptide pools or control peptides (ViraFEST assay). Oncomine TCR Beta short-read sequencing was applied to DNA from cultured CD4+ T cells. TCRdb ran MiXCR on the PCR reads and lists one entry per CDR3 protein. This sample yields some 16,000 distinct CDR3 sequences, of which 52% are seen a single time; over 13% belongs to the top ten. This clonotype was counted between two and nine times. Antigen: not known.

The material sequenced was CD4+ T cells from blood, cultured in vitro. The receptor was isolated from a human donor who had recovered from COVID-19. The rearrangement links TRBV6-5 to TRBJ2-1; 11 positions match TRBD2. The CDR3 nucleotides read TGTGCCAGCAGTTATAGCGGGGGGGCCAATGAGCAGTTCTTC. This encodes CASSYSGGANEQFF.